These T cell receptor beta chains were read from a single sample in a study of shared clonotypes between healthy human individuals. Profiling relied on immunoSEQ multiplex PCR, and the TCRdb table lists in-frame clones only, not all of them. Among millions of clones, 90% to 95% were seen once, and the ten largest hold around 0.15%. Sequences were obtained from naive CD4+ T cells sorted from blood. Source of these receptors: a man younger than 35 in good health. Each CDR3 is given with its conserved first and last residue. The D gene is left open where the match is weak. Some rows have no size entry. The others give once, few or many, or a class for an expanded clone.

j_call v_call clone_size d_call cdr3_aa cdr3_nt
TRBJ1-6 TRBV11-2 - - CASSSGSGSYNSPLHF TGTGCCAGCAGTTCAGGATCTGGCTCCTATAATTCACCCCTCCACTTT
TRBJ1-6 TRBV11-2 - - CASSPLPGLNSPLHF TGTGCCAGCAGCCCCCTCCCGGGCCTTAATTCACCCCTCCACTTT
TRBJ1-2 TRBV6-1 - - CASTSTTYGYTF TGTGCCAGCACTTCTACCACGTATGGCTACACCTTC
TRBJ2-2 TRBV5-1 - TRBD2 CASSVGGLAGVTGELFF TGCGCCAGCAGCGTTGGAGGGCTAGCGGGAGTAACCGGGGAGCTGTTTTTT
TRBJ1-1 TRBV6-5 - - CASTPRQRGTEAFF TGTGCCAGCACTCCACGACAGAGAGGGACTGAAGCTTTCTTT
TRBJ2-3 TRBV11-1 - - CASSLRVTAGGTDTQYF TGTGCCAGCAGCTTAAGAGTAACGGCAGGGGGGACAGATACGCAGTATTTT
TRBJ1-5 TRBV7-2 - - CASSLVVGNSNQPQHF TGTGCCAGCAGCTTAGTGGTGGGGAATAGCAATCAGCCCCAGCATTTT
TRBJ1-1 TRBV6-1 - - CASSFTRATTEAFF TGTGCCAGCAGCTTTACCAGGGCTACCACTGAAGCTTTCTTT
TRBJ1-5 TRBV10-3 few TRBD1 CAISRQGPGEPQHF TGTGCCATCAGCCGACAGGGACCCGGGGAGCCCCAGCATTTT
TRBJ1-1 TRBV10-3 - TRBD1 CATQVGTGDRAFF TGTGCCACCCAGGTGGGGACAGGGGACCGAGCTTTCTTT
TRBJ2-7 TRBV6-1 - - CASSVPLRQYF TGTGCCAGCAGTGTGCCCCTGCGGCAGTACTTC
TRBJ2-7 TRBV6-5 - - CASRADGVRNEQYF TGTGCCAGCAGGGCTGACGGGGTGAGGAACGAGCAGTACTTC
TRBJ2-5 TRBV18 - - CASSPPGSPGRMVQYF TGTGCCAGCTCACCACCGGGGTCTCCGGGGAGAATGGTGCAGTACTTC
TRBJ2-1 TRBV6-5 - - CATGANEQFF TGTGCCACGGGAGCGAATGAGCAGTTCTTC
TRBJ2-7 TRBV6-5 - - CASSQGRNEQYF TGTGCCAGCAGCCAGGGGCGGAACGAGCAGTACTTC
TRBJ2-7 TRBV7-2 - - CASSLGSPSLLGEQYF TGTGCCAGCAGCTTAGGGTCGCCTAGCCTTTTAGGGGAGCAGTACTTC
TRBJ1-2 TRBV6-1 - - CASSVSRDYRADGYTF TGTGCCAGCAGTGTTTCCCGGGACTACAGGGCGGATGGCTACACCTTC
TRBJ2-5 TRBV29-1 - - CSAAGAGETQYF TGCAGCGCTGCAGGGGCCGGAGAGACCCAGTACTTC
TRBJ2-2 TRBV7-2 - TRBD1 CASSSGQGNTGELFF TGTGCCAGCAGCTCCGGACAGGGAAACACCGGGGAGCTGTTTTTT
TRBJ2-5 TRBV6-6 - - CASSYREYQETQYF TGTGCCAGCAGTTACAGGGAATACCAAGAGACCCAGTACTTC
TRBJ2-6 TRBV19 - - CASSSRVSGANVLTF TGTGCCAGTAGTAGCAGGGTCTCTGGGGCCAACGTCCTGACTTTC
TRBJ2-7 TRBV25-1 - - CASRGAGLNEQYF TGTGCCAGCAGGGGAGCGGGTCTCAACGAGCAGTACTTC
TRBJ1-2 TRBV6-6 - - CASTKTGVYGYTF TGTGCCAGCACCAAAACGGGGGTCTATGGCTACACCTTC
TRBJ2-2 TRBV5-1 - - CASRLAGRENTGELFF TGCGCCAGCAGGCTCGCCGGGAGAGAGAACACCGGGGAGCTGTTTTTT
TRBJ2-1 TRBV29-1 - TRBD2 CSISSGAYNEQFF TGCAGCATCAGTAGCGGGGCTTACAATGAGCAGTTCTTC
TRBJ2-2 TRBV10-3 - - CAISERSSLITGELFF TGTGCCATCAGTGAGAGATCTAGCCTGATCACCGGGGAGCTGTTTTTT
TRBJ2-7 TRBV5-4 once TRBD1 CASSSSLRTGTAYEQYF TGTGCCAGCAGCTCAAGCCTGCGGACAGGGACAGCTTACGAGCAGTACTTC